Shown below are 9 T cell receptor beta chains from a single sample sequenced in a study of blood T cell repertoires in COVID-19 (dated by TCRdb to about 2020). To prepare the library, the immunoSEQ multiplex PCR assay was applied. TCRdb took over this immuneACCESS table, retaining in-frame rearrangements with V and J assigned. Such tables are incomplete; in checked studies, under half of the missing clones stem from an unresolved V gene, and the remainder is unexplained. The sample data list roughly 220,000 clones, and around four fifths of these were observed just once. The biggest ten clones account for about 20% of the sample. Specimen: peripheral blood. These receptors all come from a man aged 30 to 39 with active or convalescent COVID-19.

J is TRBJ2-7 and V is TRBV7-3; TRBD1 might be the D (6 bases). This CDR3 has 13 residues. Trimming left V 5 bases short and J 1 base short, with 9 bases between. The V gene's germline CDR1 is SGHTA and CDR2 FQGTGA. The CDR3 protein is CASSKGQSYEQYF. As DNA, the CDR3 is TGTGCCAGCAGCAAAGGACAGTCCTACGAGCAGTACTTC.

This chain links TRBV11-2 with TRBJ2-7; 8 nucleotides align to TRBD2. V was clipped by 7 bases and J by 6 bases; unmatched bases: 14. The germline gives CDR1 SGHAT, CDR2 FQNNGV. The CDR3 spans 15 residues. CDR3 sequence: CASTSAGGDRREQYF. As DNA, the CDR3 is TGTGCCAGCACCTCAGCCGGGGGGGACCGTCGCGAGCAGTACTTC.

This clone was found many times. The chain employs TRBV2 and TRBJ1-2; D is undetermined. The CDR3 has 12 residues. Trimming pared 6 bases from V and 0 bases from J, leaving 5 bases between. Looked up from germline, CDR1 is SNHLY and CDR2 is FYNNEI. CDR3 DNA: TGTGCCAGCAGCTTATCTAACTATGGCTACACCTTC. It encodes CASSLSNYGYTF.

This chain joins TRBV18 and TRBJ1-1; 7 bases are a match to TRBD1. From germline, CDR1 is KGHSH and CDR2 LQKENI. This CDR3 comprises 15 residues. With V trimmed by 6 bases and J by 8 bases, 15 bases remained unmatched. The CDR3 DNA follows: TGTGCCAGCTCCTTCGGGGCAGGGGGGAAAACCGAAGCTTTCTTT. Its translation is CASSFGAGGKTEAFF. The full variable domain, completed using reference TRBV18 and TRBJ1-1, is NAGVMQNPRHLVRRRGQEARLRCSPMKGHSHVYWYRQLPEEGLKFMVYLQKENIIDESGMPKERFSAEFPKEGPSILRIQQVVRGDSAAYFCASSFGAGGKTEAFFGQGTRLTVV.

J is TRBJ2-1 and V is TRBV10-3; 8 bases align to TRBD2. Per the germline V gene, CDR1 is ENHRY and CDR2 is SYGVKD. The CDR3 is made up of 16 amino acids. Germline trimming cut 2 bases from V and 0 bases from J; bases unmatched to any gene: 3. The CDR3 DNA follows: TGTGCCATCAGTGAGAGCGGGGGTAGCTCCTACAATGAGCAGTTCTTC. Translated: CAISESGGSSYNEQFF.

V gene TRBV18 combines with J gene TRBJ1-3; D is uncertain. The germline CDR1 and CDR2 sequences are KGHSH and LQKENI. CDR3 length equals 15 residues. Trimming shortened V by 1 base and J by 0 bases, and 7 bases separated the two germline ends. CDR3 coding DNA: TGTGCCAGCTCACCACAGCCATACTCTGGAAACACCATATATTTT. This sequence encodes CASSPQPYSGNTIYF.

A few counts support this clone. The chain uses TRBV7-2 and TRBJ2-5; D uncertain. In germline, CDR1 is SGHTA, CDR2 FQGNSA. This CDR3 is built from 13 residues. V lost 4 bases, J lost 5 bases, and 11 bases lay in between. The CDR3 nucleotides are TGTGCCAGCAGCTCAGCCAGTTGGGAGACCCAGTACTTC. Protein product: CASSSASWETQYF.

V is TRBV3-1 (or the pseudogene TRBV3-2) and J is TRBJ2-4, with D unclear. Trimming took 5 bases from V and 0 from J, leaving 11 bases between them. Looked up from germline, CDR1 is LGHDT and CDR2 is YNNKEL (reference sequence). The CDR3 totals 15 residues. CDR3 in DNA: TGTGCCAGCAGCAACAATAATATAGCCAAAAACATTCAGTACTTC. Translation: CASSNNNIAKNIQYF.

The CDR3, as DNA: TGTGCCAGCAGCTTGGACGGGAAATCTGTTTCACCCCTCCACTTT. Translating it yields CASSLDGKSVSPLHF. J is TRBJ1-6 and V is TRBV5-4; D remains ambiguous. Germline V gene data show CDR1 as SGHNT and CDR2 as YYREEE (reference sequence). Trimming removed 0 bases at V and 9 bases at J, with 13 bases between. The CDR3 loop spans 15 amino acids. The full variable domain, completed using reference TRBV5-4 and TRBJ1-6, is ETGVTQSPTHLIKTRGQQVTLRCSSQSGHNTVSWYQQALGQGPQFIFQYYREEENGRGNFPPRFSGLQFPNYSSELNVNALELDDSALYLCASSLDGKSVSPLHFGNGTRLTVT.